These 20 T cell receptor beta chains were sequenced from one sample in a study of PD-L1 blockade in urothelial cancer. Data came from immunoSEQ multiplex PCR; TCRdb stores just in-frame clones and leaves some out. The table includes more than 60,000 clones, roughly 90% detected once. Time point described: peripheral blood 6 weeks after treatment start. Specimen: PBMCs, collected around atezolizumab (anti-PD-L1) treatment. The receptors originated from a man aged 55 to 70 with urothelial cancer.

The chain employs TRBV2 and TRBJ1-4, with D uncertain. Germline loops: CDR1 SNHLY, CDR2 FYNNEI. The CDR3 is 11 residues long. V was shortened by 7 bases and J by 8 bases, with 8 bases between the two germline ends. CDR3 protein: CASKTVEKLFF. The CDR3 DNA reads TGTGCCAGCAAAACGGTAGAAAAACTGTTTTTT.

This rearrangement joins TRBV18 to TRBJ2-7; D is perhaps TRBD2 (6 bases). V shed 1 base and J shed 3 bases, with 10 bases lying between them. The CDR3 sequence is 14 residues long. Per germline, CDR1 KGHSH and CDR2 LQKENI. As DNA, the CDR3 is TGTGCCAGCTCACCACAGGGGACTTACTACGAGCAGTACTTC. Amino acids: CASSPQGTYYEQYF.

This chain links TRBV5-1 with TRBJ2-7; maybe TRBD1 (5 bases). Germline lookup yields CDR1 SGHRS and CDR2 YFSETQ. The CDR3 runs to 15 residues. V dropped 3 bases and J dropped 0 bases, with 13 bases sitting between them. The CDR3 is CASSWTPDSSYEQYF. DNA for the CDR3: TGCGCCAGCAGCTGGACCCCAGACAGCTCCTACGAGCAGTACTTC.

The J gene is TRBJ2-2, the V gene TRBV28; D is unresolved. V dropped 3 bases and J dropped 0 bases, with 8 bases sitting between them. The CDR3 has 15 amino acids. Germline V gene lookup returns CDR1 MDHEN and CDR2 SYDVKM. The CDR3 protein is CASSFSSANTGELFF. The CDR3 coding sequence is TGTGCCAGCAGTTTTTCCTCCGCGAACACCGGGGAGCTGTTTTTT.

This clone showed up just a few times. This rearrangement joins TRBV7-8 to TRBJ2-7, with D unresolved. V lost 1 base to trimming and J lost 4 bases, with 8 bases between them. This CDR3 is built from 13 residues. The germline gives CDR1 SGHVS, CDR2 FQNEAQ. This CDR3 reads CASSLEQSYEQYF. CDR3 sequence (DNA): TGTGCCAGCAGCTTAGAACAGTCGTACGAGCAGTACTTC.

The rearrangement uses TRBV15 and TRBJ1-4, with a tentative D call TRBD1 (5 bases). The CDR3 is 15 amino acids. The V gene's germline CDR1 is LNHNV and CDR2 YYDKDF (reference sequence). Trimming pared 2 bases from V and 3 bases from J, leaving 10 bases between. CDR3 nucleotide sequence: TGTGCCACCAGCAGAACAGGTTCATCTAATGAAAAACTGTTTTTT. Protein product: CATSRTGSSNEKLFF.

The genes are TRBV7-3 and TRBJ1-4; D is undetermined. Per the germline V gene, CDR1 is SGHTA and CDR2 is FQGTGA. The V gene lost 5 bases and the J gene lost 3 bases, with 13 bases spanning the gap. CDR3 length equals 15 residues. The CDR3 nucleotides are TGTGCCAGCAGCCCCACGGGGTCGGCTAATGAAAAACTGTTTTTT. It is translated as CASSPTGSANEKLFF.

The rearrangement links TRBV5-5 to TRBJ1-2; weak D call: TRBD1 (6 bases). This CDR3 spans 15 amino acids. The V and J ends lost 0 bases and 1 base respectively, with 10 bases between them. Germline V gene data show CDR1 as SGHKS and CDR2 as YYEKEE (reference sequence). CDR3 in amino acids: CASSLVQGGNYGYTF. In nucleotides, the CDR3 is TGTGCCAGCAGCTTGGTGCAAGGGGGTAACTATGGCTACACCTTC.

V and J are TRBV9 and TRBJ2-1; 11 nucleotides line up with TRBD2. V trimming: 6 bases; J trimming: 5 bases; junction bases outside the gene matches: 7. CDR3 length equals 15 residues. Germline V gene lookup returns CDR1 SGDLS and CDR2 YYNGEE. The CDR3 DNA follows: TGTGCCAGCAAATCCGGGACTAGCGGAGACAATGAGCAGTTCTTC. Amino acid sequence: CASKSGTSGDNEQFF. The full variable domain, with the rest looked up from reference TRBV9 and TRBJ2-1, is DSGVTQTPKHLITATGQRVTLRCSPRSGDLSVYWYQQSLDQGLQFLIQYYNGEERAKGNILERFSAQQFPDLHSELNLSSLELGDSALYFCASKSGTSGDNEQFFGPGTRLTVL.

V and J are TRBV28 and TRBJ2-1, with a tentative D call TRBD2 (6 bases). V shed 7 bases and J shed 5 bases, with 18 bases lying between them. The V gene's germline CDR1 is MDHEN and CDR2 SYDVKM. This CDR3 contains 15 residues. The CDR3 DNA follows: TGTGCCAGCACCGGAGGGGACGCGCAGGACAATGAGCAGTTCTTC. Its translation is CASTGGDAQDNEQFF.

This clone has just a few counts. The chain combines TRBV7-9 with TRBJ2-4, with 7 bases lining up with TRBD1. Germline CDR1 is SEHNR and CDR2 is FQNEAQ (reference sequence). V was pared by 5 bases and J by 15 bases, with 10 bases of the junction left unmatched. The CDR3 covers 12 residues. The CDR3 sequence is CASSGSGTVLYF. As DNA, the CDR3 is TGTGCCAGCAGCGGAAGTGGGACAGTGCTGTACTTC.

The V and J genes are TRBV19 and TRBJ2-7, with D tentatively TRBD1 (6 bases). The CDR3 totals 16 residues. CDR1 and CDR2 from the germline V gene are LNHDA and SQIVND (reference sequence). V lost 7 bases and J 5 bases, leaving 24 bases between the germline ends. The CDR3: CASIADRPTIPNEQYF. Here the CDR3 DNA reads TGTGCCAGTATCGCAGACAGGCCAACCATCCCCAACGAGCAGTACTTC.

This clone was picked up one time. The chain uses TRBV4-1 and TRBJ2-2; perhaps TRBD2 as D (6 bases). The germline V gene has CDR1 MGHRA and CDR2 YSYEKL. The CDR3 runs 16 residues. V dropped 4 bases and J dropped 0 bases, with 12 bases sitting between them. The CDR3 sequence: CASSPNWGANTGELFF. The DNA for the CDR3 is TGCGCCAGCAGCCCCAACTGGGGGGCGAACACCGGGGAGCTGTTTTTT.

The chain joins TRBV5-8 to TRBJ2-6, with D possibly matching TRBD1 (6 bases). V was trimmed by 5 bases and J by 4 bases, leaving 10 bases between them. The CDR3 sequence is 14 residues long. Germline V lookup: CDR1 SGHTS, CDR2 YDEGEE. CDR3 DNA: TGTGCCAGCAGGGCAGGGGCCGGGGCCAACGTCCTGACTTTC. This codes for CASRAGAGANVLTF. Combining the CDR3 with reference TRBV5-8 and TRBJ2-6 gives the whole variable domain EAGVTQSPTHLIKTRGQQATLRCSPISGHTSVYWYQQALGLGLQFLLWYDEGEERNRGNFPPRFSGRQFPNYSSELNVNALELEDSALYLCASRAGAGANVLTFGAGSRLTVL.

This clone appeared a single time. The V call is TRBV4-1, the J call TRBJ1-1, with D perhaps matching TRBD1 (6 bases). The CDR3 is 14 amino acids. The V end lost 0 bases, the J end lost 1 base, and 6 bases lay between the germline ends. In germline, CDR1 is MGHRA, CDR2 YSYEKL. The CDR3 loop is CASSQDRGNTEAFF. In DNA form, the CDR3 reads TGCGCCAGCAGCCAAGACAGGGGGAACACTGAAGCTTTCTTT.

This chain links TRBV30 with TRBJ1-1, with 8 bases aligning to TRBD1. The CDR3 is 14 residues long. Germline loops: CDR1 GTSNPN, CDR2 SVGIG (reference sequence). V trimming: 2 bases; J trimming: 6 bases; junction bases outside the gene matches: 8. For the CDR3, the DNA is TGTGCCTGGAGTTCAGGGACAGGAGGATCTGAAGCTTTCTTT. Encoded protein: CAWSSGTGGSEAFF.

This chain links TRBV7-8 with TRBJ2-7; 9 bases agree with TRBD1. The CDR3 runs to 15 residues. Germline V gene data show CDR1 as SGHVS and CDR2 as FQNEAQ. J gave up 6 bases and V 7 bases, and 13 bases lay outside the gene matches. Written as DNA, the CDR3 is TGTGCCAGCACCTCCGGCCGGGACAGGGTTGGCGAGCAGTACTTC. Translated: CASTSGRDRVGEQYF.

J is TRBJ1-4 and V is TRBV12-5, with 8 nucleotides matching TRBD1. The CDR3 length is 12 residues. From germline, CDR1 is LGHNT and CDR2 FRNRAP. After removal of 6 bases from V and 13 bases from J, the junction contained 7 bases not matched to a gene. In DNA, the CDR3 is TGTGCTAGTGGCCCCGACAGGGGAGGACTGTTTTTT. The encoded protein is CASGPDRGGLFF.

The chain carries TRBV29-1 and TRBJ1-1; the match to TRBD1 covers 7 bases. With 3 bases clipped from V and 3 bases from J, the junction kept 10 bases outside the gene matches. Germline CDR1 reads SQVTM; CDR2 reads ANQGSEA. The CDR3 has 15 amino acids. The CDR3 loop reads CSVEMFGRGDTEAFF. The CDR3 DNA reads as TGCAGCGTTGAGATGTTTGGCAGGGGGGACACTGAAGCTTTCTTT. Full variable domain (rest looked up from reference TRBV29-1 and TRBJ1-1): SAVISQKPSRDICQRGTSLTIQCQVDSQVTMMFWYRQQPGQSLTLIATANQGSEATYESGFVIDKFPISRPNLTFSTLTVSNMSPEDSSIYLCSVEMFGRGDTEAFFGQGTRLTVV.

The sample holds a few counts of this clone. V is TRBV7-9 and J is TRBJ2-1, with TRBD2 identical over 8 bases. V shed 3 bases, J shed 2 bases, and the junction held 9 bases outside the gene matches. Germline values: CDR1 SEHNR, CDR2 FQNEAQ (reference sequence). The CDR3 has 17 residues. CDR3 nucleotide sequence: TGTGCCAGCAGCTTGTCCCGGCGGGGGGCCCCCTACAATGAGCAGTTCTTC. This translates into CASSLSRRGAPYNEQFF.